The 18 T cell receptor beta chains in this list originate from one sample, sequenced in a study of T cells in tuberculosis. Profiling relied on immunoSEQ multiplex PCR, and the TCRdb table lists in-frame clones only, not all of them. The sample carries around 35,000 clones, more than 85% recorded once. Regarding time point: new active TB diagnosis, blood taken before or within 7 days of starting treatment. The sequences come from PBMCs, collected at tuberculosis diagnosis. These receptor sequences come from an adult with tuberculosis.

This chain joins TRBV28 and TRBJ1-5, with TRBD1 identical over 7 bases. Per the germline V gene, CDR1 is MDHEN and CDR2 is SYDVKM. Trimming at V came to 10 bases and at J to 2 bases, leaving 8 bases not matched to a gene. The CDR3 is 14 residues long. CDR3 bases: TGTGCCACTAAGACAGGGCGAGGCAATCAGCCCCAGCATTTT. Amino acids: CATKTGRGNQPQHF.

V and J are TRBV5-5 and TRBJ1-2; weak D call: TRBD1 (5 bases). This CDR3 has 15 residues. CDR1 SGHKS and CDR2 YYEKEE come from the germline V gene (reference sequence). V lost 2 bases, J lost 0 bases, and 11 bases lay in between. The CDR3 DNA reads as TGTGCCAGCAGCTTCGGCCGGGGGACTAACTATGGCTACACCTTC. Translated, it gives CASSFGRGTNYGYTF.

The J gene is TRBJ2-1, the V gene TRBV15; 7 nucleotides match TRBD2. J lost 6 bases, V lost 1 base, and 6 bases had no gene match. Germline V gene data show CDR1 as LNHNV and CDR2 as YYDKDF (reference sequence). CDR3 size: 15 residues. The CDR3 nucleotides read TGTGCCACCAGCAGAGGGGACGGGGGGACCAATGAGCAGTTCTTC. Amino acid sequence: CATSRGDGGTNEQFF.

The chain uses TRBV7-2 and TRBJ2-7; a possible D gene is TRBD1 (6 bases). Trimming took 6 bases from V and 2 from J, leaving 14 bases between them. This CDR3 comprises 14 residues. The germline V gene has CDR1 SGHTA and CDR2 FQGNSA. Written as DNA, the CDR3 is TGTGCCAGCAGTTCACAGGGTACAACCTACGAGCAGTACTTC. As protein: CASSSQGTTYEQYF.

This clone was picked up one time. This sequence joins TRBV11-2 and TRBJ2-7, with D possibly matching TRBD1 (6 bases). The CDR3 spans 12 residues. Trimming cost V 4 bases and J 6 bases, with 10 bases left between them. The germline gives CDR1 SGHAT, CDR2 FQNNGV. The CDR3 protein is CASSSTGREQYF. The CDR3 nucleotides are TGTGCCAGCAGCTCCACAGGGCGCGAGCAGTACTTC.

This chain connects TRBV28 to TRBJ1-5, with 10 bases fitting TRBD1. The trim removed 5 bases at V and 9 bases at J, leaving 7 bases unmatched. This CDR3 region has 14 residues. The V gene's germline CDR1 is MDHEN and CDR2 SYDVKM. CDR3 sequence (DNA): TGTGCCAGCAGTACGACAGGGGGCAAAAGGCCCCAGCATTTT. Translated: CASSTTGGKRPQHF.

The gene calls are TRBV14 and TRBJ2-4; maybe TRBD1 (6 bases). V lost 2 bases, J lost 8 bases, and 13 bases lay in between. The length of the CDR3 is 14 residues. Germline V gene data show CDR1 as SGHDN and CDR2 as FVKESK. DNA for the CDR3: TGTGCCAGCAGCCAAAGGGGGAGCTTGGACATTCAGTACTTC. Protein product: CASSQRGSLDIQYF.

The chain links TRBV4-3 to TRBJ2-1; 8 positions match TRBD2. The CDR3 contains 15 residues. CDR1 and CDR2 (germline): LGHNA, YSLEER. The junction had 14 bases not matched to a gene; V was cut back by 1 base and J by 15 bases. CDR3 sequence: CASSQAEGSGGWLFF. The CDR3 nucleotides read TGCGCCAGCAGCCAAGCAGAGGGGAGCGGGGGCTGGCTGTTCTTC.

The chain couples TRBV4-1 to TRBJ2-1; TRBD2 aligns across 9 bases. V shed 5 bases, J shed 1 base, and the junction held 9 bases outside the gene matches. The germline CDR1 and CDR2 sequences are MGHRA and YSYEKL. The CDR3 runs 17 residues. CDR3 sequence reads: CASSENSAGGSYNEQFF. The CDR3 DNA reads TGCGCCAGCAGCGAGAACTCAGCGGGGGGATCCTACAATGAGCAGTTCTTC.

The chain carries TRBV28 and TRBJ2-3, with D maybe TRBD2 (5 bases). There are 16 residues in the CDR3. Germline V gene sequence: CDR1 MDHEN, CDR2 SYDVKM. Trimming stripped 2 bases from V and 0 bases from J, with 12 bases between. CDR3 region: CASSLRTGWSTDTQYF. As DNA, the CDR3 is TGTGCCAGCAGTTTAAGGACTGGCTGGAGCACAGATACGCAGTATTTT.

V and J are TRBV5-6 and TRBJ1-1, with D hard to call. The V and J ends lost 3 bases and 0 bases respectively, with 3 bases between them. Germline CDR1 reads SGHDT; CDR2 reads YYEEEE. The CDR3 has 12 amino acids. The CDR3 here is CASSSVNTEAFF. DNA for the CDR3: TGTGCCAGCAGCTCGGTGAACACTGAAGCTTTCTTT. Variable domain in full (rest from reference TRBV5-6 and TRBJ1-1): DAGVTQSPTHLIKTRGQQVTLRCSPKSGHDTVSWYQQALGQGPQFIFQYYEEEERQRGNFPDRFSGHQFPNYSSELNVNALLLGDSALYLCASSSVNTEAFFGQGTRLTVV.

The chain links TRBV4-1 to TRBJ2-7; D unclear. Germline CDR1 MGHRA, CDR2 YSYEKL. The CDR3 extends over 12 amino acids. The V end lost 4 bases, the J end lost 6 bases, and 10 bases lay between the germline ends. CDR3 nucleotide sequence: TGCGCCAGCAGCCGCCCTCGAGGCGAGCAGTACTTC. It specifies CASSRPRGEQYF.

The genes are TRBV6-5 and TRBJ2-1; 9 bases line up with TRBD2. Germline V gene data show CDR1 as MNHEY and CDR2 as SVGAGI. CDR3 length: 15 amino acids. Trimming cost V 2 bases and J 4 bases; bases outside gene matches: 3. CDR3 sequence: CASSYVAGAYNEQFF. CDR3 coding DNA: TGTGCCAGCAGTTACGTAGCGGGGGCTTACAATGAGCAGTTCTTC.

The chain joins TRBV30 to TRBJ2-3; possible D gene TRBD1, 6 bases. Deletions cut 2 bases from V and 2 bases from J, with 11 bases between. Germline V gene lookup returns CDR1 GTSNPN and CDR2 SVGIG (reference sequence). This CDR3 has 14 residues. For the CDR3, the DNA is TGTGCCTGGAGTTTAACAGGGCCCACAGATACGCAGTATTTT. It yields the protein CAWSLTGPTDTQYF.

This chain uses TRBV6-5 with TRBJ1-1; no clear D. The CDR3 covers 13 residues. V lost 6 bases and J 0 bases, leaving 8 bases between the germline ends. Germline assignment: CDR1 MNHEY and CDR2 SVGAGI. The CDR3 region has the DNA TGTGCCAGCAGCCTCCAGGTGAACACTGAAGCTTTCTTT. Protein sequence: CASSLQVNTEAFF.

DNA of the CDR3: TGTGCCTGGAGTGTACAGGGTCAGCTCAACTATGGCTACACCTTC. Translation gives CAWSVQGQLNYGYTF. This chain connects TRBV30 to TRBJ1-2, with D maybe TRBD1 (6 bases). Trimming stripped 0 bases from V and 2 bases from J, with 13 bases between. Germline V CDR1 and CDR2: GTSNPN, SVGIG (reference sequence). CDR3 length equals 15 residues.

This chain joins TRBV4-1 and TRBJ2-2, with D maybe TRBD1 (6 bases). With 1 base removed from V and 3 bases from J, the gap between germline ends came to 9 bases. CDR3 size: 15 residues. Germline V lookup: CDR1 MGHRA, CDR2 YSYEKL. CDR3 in amino acids: CASSQGWGHTGELFF. The CDR3 DNA reads TGCGCCAGCAGCCAAGGGTGGGGGCACACCGGGGAGCTGTTTTTT.

The chain couples TRBV5-1 to TRBJ1-2, with D perhaps matching TRBD1 (5 bases). The CDR3 runs 18 residues. Germline V gene data show CDR1 as SGHRS and CDR2 as YFSETQ. The V and J ends lost 3 bases and 4 bases respectively, with 25 bases between them. In nucleotides, the CDR3 is TGCGCCAGCAGCTCCTCGTCGACCGACGAAACAGGAGTCTATGGCTACACCTTC. As protein: CASSSSSTDETGVYGYTF. The entire variable domain, with the rest obtained from reference TRBV5-1 and TRBJ1-2, is as follows: KAGVTQTPRYLIKTRGQQVTLSCSPISGHRSVSWYQQTPGQGLQFLFEYFSETQRNKGNFPGRFSGRQFSNSRSEMNVSTLELGDSALYLCASSSSSTDETGVYGYTFGSGTRLTVV.